This T cell receptor beta chain was observed in a study of T cells after yellow fever vaccination. Study information: Any fraction with a low cell number was prepared using SMART-Seq v4 Ultra Low Input.

TCRdb reprocessed the 5' RACE reads with MiXCR, giving one entry per CDR3 protein. Here the sample spans roughly 74,000 distinct CDR3 sequences, roughly 6.9% being singletons. This CDR3 region has 16 residues. Germline V gene data show CDR1 as LGHNA and CDR2 as YSLEER. Note on this clonotype: Mismatch with germline at one junction end may stem from a read error.

This specimen was CD8+ T cells sorted from PBMCs, taken 5 to 6 days after the first yellow fever vaccination. The source of this sequence is a man aged 18-30 years who received the YFV17D yellow fever vaccine. The rearrangement links TRBV4-3 to TRBJ2-1, with 9 bases that match TRBD2. The DNA for the CDR3 is TGCGCCAGCAGCCCGTATAGCGGGGGCCTGTACAGTGAGCAGTTCTTC. Protein sequence: CASSPYSGGLYSEQFF.